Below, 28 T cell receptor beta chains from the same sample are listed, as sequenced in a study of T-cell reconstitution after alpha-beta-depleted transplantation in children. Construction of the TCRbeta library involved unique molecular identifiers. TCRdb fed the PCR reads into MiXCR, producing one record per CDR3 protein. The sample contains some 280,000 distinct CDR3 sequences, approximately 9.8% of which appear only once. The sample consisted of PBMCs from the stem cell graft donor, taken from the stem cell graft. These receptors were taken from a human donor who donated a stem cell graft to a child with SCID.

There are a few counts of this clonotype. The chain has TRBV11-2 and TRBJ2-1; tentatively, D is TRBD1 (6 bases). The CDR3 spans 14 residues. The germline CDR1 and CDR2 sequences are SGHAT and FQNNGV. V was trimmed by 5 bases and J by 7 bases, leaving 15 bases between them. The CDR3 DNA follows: TGTGCCAGCAGCGGCCCGGGACAACGTAATGAGCAGTTCTTC. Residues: CASSGPGQRNEQFF.

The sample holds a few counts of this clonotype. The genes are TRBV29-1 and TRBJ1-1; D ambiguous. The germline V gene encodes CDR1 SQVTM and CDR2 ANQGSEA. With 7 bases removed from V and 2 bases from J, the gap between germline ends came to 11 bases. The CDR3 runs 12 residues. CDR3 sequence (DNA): TGCAGCGGCCTCGGGGAAAACACTGAAGCTTTCTTT. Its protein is CSGLGENTEAFF.

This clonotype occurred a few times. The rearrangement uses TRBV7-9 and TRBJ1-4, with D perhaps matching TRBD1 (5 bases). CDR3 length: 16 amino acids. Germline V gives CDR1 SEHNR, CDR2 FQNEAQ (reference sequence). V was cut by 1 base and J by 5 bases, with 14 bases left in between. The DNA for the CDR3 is TGTGCCAGCAGCTTAGGCTCCGGGACTTCGAATGAAAAACTGTTTTTT. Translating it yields CASSLGSGTSNEKLFF.

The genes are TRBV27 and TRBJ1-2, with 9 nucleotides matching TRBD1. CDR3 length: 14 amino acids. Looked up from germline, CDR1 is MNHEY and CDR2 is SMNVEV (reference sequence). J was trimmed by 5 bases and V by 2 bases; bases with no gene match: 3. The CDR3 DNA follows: TGTGCCAGCAGTTTAAAACAGGGGGCGTATGGCTACACCTTC. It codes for CASSLKQGAYGYTF.

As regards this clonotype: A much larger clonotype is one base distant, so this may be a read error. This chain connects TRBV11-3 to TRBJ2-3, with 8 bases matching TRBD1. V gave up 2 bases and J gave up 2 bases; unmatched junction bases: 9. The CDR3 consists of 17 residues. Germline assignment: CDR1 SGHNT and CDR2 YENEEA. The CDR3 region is CASSLCTGGRFTDTQYF. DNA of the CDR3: TGTGCCAGCAGCTTATGCACAGGGGGGCGGTTCACAGATACGCAGTATTTT.

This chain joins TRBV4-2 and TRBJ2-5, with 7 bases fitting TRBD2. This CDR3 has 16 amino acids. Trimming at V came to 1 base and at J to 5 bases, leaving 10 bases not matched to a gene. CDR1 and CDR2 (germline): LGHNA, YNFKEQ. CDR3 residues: CASSQVSGAYPETQYF. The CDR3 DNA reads TGTGCCAGCAGCCAAGTAAGCGGGGCCTACCCCGAGACCCAGTACTTC.

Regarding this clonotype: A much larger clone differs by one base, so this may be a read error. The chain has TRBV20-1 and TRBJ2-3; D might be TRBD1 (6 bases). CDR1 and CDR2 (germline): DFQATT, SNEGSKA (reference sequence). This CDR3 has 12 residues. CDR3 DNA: TGCAGTGTTAACGGGGACACAGATACGCATTATTTT. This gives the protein CSVNGDTDTHYF.

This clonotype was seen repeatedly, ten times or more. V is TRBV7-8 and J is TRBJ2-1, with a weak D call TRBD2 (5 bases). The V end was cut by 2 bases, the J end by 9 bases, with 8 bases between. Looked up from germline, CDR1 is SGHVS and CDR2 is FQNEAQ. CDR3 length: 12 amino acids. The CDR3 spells CASSLRGFEQFF. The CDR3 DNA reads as TGTGCCAGCAGCTTAAGAGGGTTTGAGCAGTTCTTC.

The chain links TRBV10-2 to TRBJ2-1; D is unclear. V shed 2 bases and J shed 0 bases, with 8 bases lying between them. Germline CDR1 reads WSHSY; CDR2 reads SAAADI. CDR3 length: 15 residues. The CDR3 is CASSEALSSYNEQFF. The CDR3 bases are TGCGCCAGCAGTGAGGCACTGAGCTCCTACAATGAGCAGTTCTTC.

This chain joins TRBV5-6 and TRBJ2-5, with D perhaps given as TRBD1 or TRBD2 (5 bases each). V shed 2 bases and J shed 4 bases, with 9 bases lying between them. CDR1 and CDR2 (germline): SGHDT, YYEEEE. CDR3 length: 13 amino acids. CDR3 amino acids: CASSFDGAETQYF. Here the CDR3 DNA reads TGTGCCAGCAGCTTTGACGGGGCAGAGACCCAGTACTTC.

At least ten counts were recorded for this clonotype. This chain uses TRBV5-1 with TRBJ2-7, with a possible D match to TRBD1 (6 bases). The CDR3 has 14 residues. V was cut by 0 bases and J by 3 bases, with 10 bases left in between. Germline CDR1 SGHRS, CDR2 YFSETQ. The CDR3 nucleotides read TGCGCCAGCAGCTTGGCTGGGACAAGCTACGAGCAGTACTTC. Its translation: CASSLAGTSYEQYF.

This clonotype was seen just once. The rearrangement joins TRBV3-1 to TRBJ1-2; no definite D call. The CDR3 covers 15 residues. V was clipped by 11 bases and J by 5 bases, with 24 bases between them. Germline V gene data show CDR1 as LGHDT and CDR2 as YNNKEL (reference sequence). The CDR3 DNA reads TGTGCCTCCAGCGAGCAGGTCCCTTTGACATATGGCTACACCTTC. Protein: CASSEQVPLTYGYTF.

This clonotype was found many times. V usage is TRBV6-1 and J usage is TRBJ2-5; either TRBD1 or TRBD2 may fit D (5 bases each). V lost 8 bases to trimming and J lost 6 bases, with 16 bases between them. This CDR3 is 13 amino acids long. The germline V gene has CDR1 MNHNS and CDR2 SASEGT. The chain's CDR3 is CASLVRGLQTQYF. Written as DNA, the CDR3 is TGTGCCAGCCTTGTGAGGGGCTTACAGACCCAGTACTTC.

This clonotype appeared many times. CDR3 protein: CASSPGGGLEGNQPQHF. CDR3 nucleotide sequence: TGCGCCAGCAGCCCCGGGGGCGGCCTAGAGGGCAATCAGCCCCAGCATTTT. The chain couples TRBV5-1 to TRBJ1-5; D perhaps matches TRBD1 (6 bases). Germline V lookup: CDR1 SGHRS, CDR2 YFSETQ. CDR3 length: 17 amino acids. V gave up 4 bases and J gave up 2 bases, with 19 bases separating them.

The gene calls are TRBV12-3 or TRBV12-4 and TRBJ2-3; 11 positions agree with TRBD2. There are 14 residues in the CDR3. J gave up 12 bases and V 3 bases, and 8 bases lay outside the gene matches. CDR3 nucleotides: TGTGCCAGCAGTTTTGATAGCGGGGGGGCCCACCAGTATTTT. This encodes CASSFDSGGAHQYF.

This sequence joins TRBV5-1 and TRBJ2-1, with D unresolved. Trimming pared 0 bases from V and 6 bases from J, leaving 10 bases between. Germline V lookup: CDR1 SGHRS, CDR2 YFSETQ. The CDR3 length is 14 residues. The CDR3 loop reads CASSLGLGINEQFF. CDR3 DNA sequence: TGCGCCAGCAGCTTGGGATTAGGGATCAATGAGCAGTTCTTC.

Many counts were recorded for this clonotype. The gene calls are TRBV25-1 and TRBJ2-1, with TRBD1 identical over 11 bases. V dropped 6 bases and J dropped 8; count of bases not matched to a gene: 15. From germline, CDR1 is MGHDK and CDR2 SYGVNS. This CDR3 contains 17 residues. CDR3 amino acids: CASRRGIGTGGSDEQFF. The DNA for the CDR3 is TGTGCCAGCAGAAGAGGGATCGGGACAGGGGGATCGGATGAGCAGTTCTTC.

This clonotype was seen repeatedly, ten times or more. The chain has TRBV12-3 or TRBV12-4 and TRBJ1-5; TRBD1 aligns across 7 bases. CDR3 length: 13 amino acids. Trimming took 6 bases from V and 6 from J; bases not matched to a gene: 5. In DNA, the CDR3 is TGTGCCAGCAGAGATCAGGGGGGTCAGCCCCAGCATTTT. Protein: CASRDQGGQPQHF.

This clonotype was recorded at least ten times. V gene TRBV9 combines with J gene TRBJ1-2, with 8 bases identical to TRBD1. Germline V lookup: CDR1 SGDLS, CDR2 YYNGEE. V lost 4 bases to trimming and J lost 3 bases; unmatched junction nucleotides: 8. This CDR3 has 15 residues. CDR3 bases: TGTGCCAGCAGCCCAGGACAGGGTAGCGACTATGGCTACACCTTC. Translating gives CASSPGQGSDYGYTF.

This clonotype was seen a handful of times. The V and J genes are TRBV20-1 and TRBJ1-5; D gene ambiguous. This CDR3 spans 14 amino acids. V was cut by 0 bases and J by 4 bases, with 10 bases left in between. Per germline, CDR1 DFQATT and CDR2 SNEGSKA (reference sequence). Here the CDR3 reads CSARDGGWNQPQHF. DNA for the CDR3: TGCAGTGCTAGAGATGGAGGGTGGAATCAGCCCCAGCATTTT.

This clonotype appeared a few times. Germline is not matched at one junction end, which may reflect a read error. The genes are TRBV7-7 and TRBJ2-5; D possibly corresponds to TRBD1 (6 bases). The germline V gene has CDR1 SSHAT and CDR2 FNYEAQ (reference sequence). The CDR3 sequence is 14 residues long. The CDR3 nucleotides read TGTGCTAGCAACCCCGGGACATTTCAAGAGACCCAGTACTTC. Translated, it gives CASNPGTFQETQYF.

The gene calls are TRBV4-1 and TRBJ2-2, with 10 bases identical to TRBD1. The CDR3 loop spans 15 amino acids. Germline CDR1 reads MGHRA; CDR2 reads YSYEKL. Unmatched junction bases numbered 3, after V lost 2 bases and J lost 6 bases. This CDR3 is CASSQRDRGPGELFF. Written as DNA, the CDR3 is TGCGCCAGCAGCCAACGGGACAGGGGACCCGGGGAGCTGTTTTTT.

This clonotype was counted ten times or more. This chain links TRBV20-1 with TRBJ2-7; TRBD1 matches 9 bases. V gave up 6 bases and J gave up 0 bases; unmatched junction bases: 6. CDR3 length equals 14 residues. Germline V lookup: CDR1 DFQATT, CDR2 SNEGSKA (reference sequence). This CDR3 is CSATGQGFSYEQYF. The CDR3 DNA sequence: TGCAGTGCGACCGGACAGGGGTTCTCCTACGAGCAGTACTTC.

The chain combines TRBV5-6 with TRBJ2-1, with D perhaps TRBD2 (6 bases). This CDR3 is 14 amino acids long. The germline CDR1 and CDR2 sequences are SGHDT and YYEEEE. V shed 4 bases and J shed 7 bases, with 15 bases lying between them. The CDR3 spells CASSPGTLGNEQFF. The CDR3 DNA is TGTGCCAGCAGCCCCGGGACTCTGGGGAATGAGCAGTTCTTC. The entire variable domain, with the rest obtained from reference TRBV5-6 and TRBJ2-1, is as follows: DAGVTQSPTHLIKTRGQQVTLRCSPKSGHDTVSWYQQALGQGPQFIFQYYEEEERQRGNFPDRFSGHQFPNYSSELNVNALLLGDSALYLCASSPGTLGNEQFFGPGTRLTVL.

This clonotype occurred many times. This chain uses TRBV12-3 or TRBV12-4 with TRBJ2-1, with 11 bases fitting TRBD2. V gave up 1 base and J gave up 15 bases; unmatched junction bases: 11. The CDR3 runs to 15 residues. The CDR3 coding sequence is TGTGCCAGCAGTTTAGATAGCGGGGGGGCCCATCCTCTGTTCTTC. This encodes CASSLDSGGAHPLFF.

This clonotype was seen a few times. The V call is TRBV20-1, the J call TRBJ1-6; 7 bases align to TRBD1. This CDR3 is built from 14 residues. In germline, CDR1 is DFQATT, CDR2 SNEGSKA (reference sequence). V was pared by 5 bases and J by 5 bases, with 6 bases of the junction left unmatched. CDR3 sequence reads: CSADIGTDNSPLHF. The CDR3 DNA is TGCAGTGCTGATATCGGGACAGATAATTCACCCCTCCACTTT.

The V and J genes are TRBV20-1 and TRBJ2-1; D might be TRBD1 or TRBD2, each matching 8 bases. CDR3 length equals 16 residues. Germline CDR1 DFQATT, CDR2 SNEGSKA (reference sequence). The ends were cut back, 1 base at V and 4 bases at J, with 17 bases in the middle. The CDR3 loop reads CSARGTSRGPYNEQFF. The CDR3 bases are TGCAGTGCTAGAGGGACTAGCAGGGGGCCATACAATGAGCAGTTCTTC.

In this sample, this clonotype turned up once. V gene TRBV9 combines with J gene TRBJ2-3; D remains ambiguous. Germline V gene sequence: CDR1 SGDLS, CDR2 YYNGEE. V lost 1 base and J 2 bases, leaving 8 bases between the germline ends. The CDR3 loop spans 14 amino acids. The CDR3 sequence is CASSVYGITDTQYF. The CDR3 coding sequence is TGTGCCAGCAGCGTATATGGGATCACAGATACGCAGTATTTT.